Each of the 5 T cell receptor beta chains below was sequenced from the same sample in a study of shared clonotypes between healthy human individuals. Some clones are missing from TCRdb's copy, which holds only in-frame ones; the method was immunoSEQ multiplex PCR. The data hold 150,000 to 200,000 clones, with approximately 92% observed a single time. The sample taken for sequencing was naive CD4+ T cells sorted from blood. Stated subset: CD45RA+ positively selected. The receptors come from a woman aged 30 to 39 in good health.

The chain recombines TRBV15 with TRBJ1-5; maybe TRBD1 (5 bases). Trimming left V 3 bases short and J 4 bases short, with 16 bases between. Germline assignment: CDR1 LNHNV and CDR2 YYDKDF (reference sequence). CDR3 length: 16 residues. CDR3 protein: CATSRQTVGENQPQHF. The CDR3 DNA reads TGTGCCACCAGCAGGCAAACCGTGGGGGAGAATCAGCCCCAGCATTTT.

The chain couples TRBV19 to TRBJ2-3, with 10 nucleotides matching TRBD2. Germline V gives CDR1 LNHDA, CDR2 SQIVND (reference sequence). V was clipped by 5 bases and J by 2 bases; unmatched bases: 19. The CDR3 runs to 20 residues. CDR3 DNA: TGTGCCAGTAGTGTTGATAGCGGGAGGTTAAGCCACAACCCCACAGATACGCAGTATTTT. Translated: CASSVDSGRLSHNPTDTQYF.

V usage is TRBV28 and J usage is TRBJ1-5; D unresolved. Trimming pared 7 bases from V and 11 bases from J, leaving 15 bases between. CDR1 MDHEN and CDR2 SYDVKM come from the germline V gene. This CDR3 is 12 amino acids long. The CDR3 nucleotides read TGTGCCAGCAATGGTGGGAGGCCGGCCCAGCATTTT. This sequence encodes CASNGGRPAQHF.

A word on this clone: Other DNA variants within this sample encode the same CDR3. The chain couples TRBV19 to TRBJ2-6, with D possibly matching TRBD2 (5 bases). The CDR3 sequence is 15 residues long. Germline CDR1 and CDR2: LNHDA and SQIVND (reference sequence). The ends were cut back, 3 bases at V and 1 base at J, with 7 bases in the middle. The CDR3 DNA is TGTGCCAGTAGTATTCGGGGTTCTGGGGCCAACGTCCTGACTTTC. This translates into CASSIRGSGANVLTF.

The V gene is TRBV9, the J gene TRBJ1-2; the D gene is possibly TRBD1 (5 bases). The CDR3 has 14 residues. CDR1 SGDLS and CDR2 YYNGEE come from the germline V gene. V lost 3 bases, J lost 7 bases, and 16 bases lay in between. CDR3 sequence (DNA): TGTGCCAGCAGCGATAGGGGCAGGGTTGGTGGCTACACCTTC. This translates into CASSDRGRVGGYTF.